These 23 T cell receptor beta chains share one sample of origin, sequenced in a study of blood T cell repertoires in COVID-19. Libraries were prepared by immunoSEQ multiplex PCR; TCRdb keeps only in-frame clonotypes and omits some of them. The sample contains 270,000 or so clones, roughly nine tenths of which appear only once. The sequencing sample was made of peripheral blood. The receptors here all came from a woman between 25 and 40 years old with COVID-19, enrolled during active disease.

V usage is TRBV10-1 and J usage is TRBJ2-1, with a possible D match to TRBD1 (5 bases). Trimming took 5 bases from V and 6 from J, leaving 14 bases between them. Germline CDR1 WNHNN, CDR2 SYGVQD (reference sequence). The CDR3 length is 14 residues. CDR3 region: CASSRTQSSNEQFF. The CDR3 nucleotides read TGCGCCAGCAGTAGGACACAGTCTAGCAATGAGCAGTTCTTC.

This clone is a singleton in its sample. The junction and the germline gene differ at one end; a read error may be behind it. The rearrangement uses TRBV6-6 and TRBJ1-2; unclear D gene. Germline V gene data show CDR1 as MNHNY and CDR2 as SVGAGI (reference sequence). The CDR3 is 13 residues long. The CDR3 DNA reads TGTGCCAGCAGTTACTCTAGTGAGGGAGGCGTTTTCTTC. Amino acid sequence: CASSYSSEGGVFF.

The chain combines TRBV3-1 (or the pseudogene TRBV3-2) with TRBJ2-1; D perhaps matches TRBD2 (6 bases). The CDR3 loop spans 11 amino acids. V lost 4 bases, J lost 10 bases, and 8 bases lay in between. The germline V gene encodes CDR1 LGHDT and CDR2 YNNKEL (reference sequence). CDR3 sequence reads: CASSLAAEQFF. The CDR3 nucleotides read TGTGCCAGCAGCCTAGCGGCCGAGCAGTTCTTC.

A word on this clone: This specimen includes other DNA sequences encoding the same CDR3. The rearrangement links TRBV28 to TRBJ2-2, with TRBD1 matching 7 bases. CDR1 and CDR2 from the germline V gene are MDHEN and SYDVKM. CDR3 size: 15 residues. V shed 2 bases, J shed 5 bases, and the junction held 5 bases outside the gene matches. CDR3 sequence reads: CASSLNRGRTGELFF. The CDR3 coding sequence is TGTGCCAGCAGTTTAAACAGGGGACGGACCGGGGAGCTGTTTTTT.

This clone was seen only once. This sequence joins TRBV19 and TRBJ1-5; TRBD1 matches at 7 bases. V was clipped by 5 bases and J by 4 bases; unmatched bases: 2. The CDR3 runs to 13 residues. Looked up from germline, CDR1 is LNHDA and CDR2 is SQIVND (reference sequence). The DNA of the CDR3 is TGTGCCAGTAGTGCGACAGGGAATCAGCCCCAGCATTTT. It is translated as CASSATGNQPQHF.

The rearrangement uses TRBV27 and TRBJ1-5, with D possibly matching TRBD1 (5 bases). CDR1 MNHEY and CDR2 SMNVEV come from the germline V gene (reference sequence). Trimming cost V 6 bases and J 5 bases, with 14 bases left between them. This CDR3 is 14 amino acids long. CDR3 region: CASRSGFEHQPQHF. The CDR3 coding sequence is TGTGCCAGCAGGTCAGGGTTTGAGCATCAGCCCCAGCATTTT.

V gene TRBV30 combines with J gene TRBJ2-1; tentative D call: TRBD1 (6 bases). Germline CDR1 is GTSNPN and CDR2 is SVGIG (reference sequence). V lost 4 bases and J 10 bases, leaving 11 bases between the germline ends. This CDR3 region has 11 residues. CDR3 nucleotide sequence: TGTGCCTGGAACAGGGAGAGGGAGCAGTTCTTC. This encodes CAWNREREQFF. Variable domain in full (rest from reference TRBV30 and TRBJ2-1): SQTIHQWPATLVQPVGSPLSLECTVEGTSNPNLYWYRQAAGRGLQLLFYSVGIGQISSEVPQNLSASRPQDRQFILSSKKLLLSDSGFYLCAWNREREQFFGPGTRLTVL.

V and J are TRBV29-1 and TRBJ2-1, with 12 bases fitting TRBD2. Germline CDR1 is SQVTM and CDR2 is ANQGSEA. The CDR3 is 13 amino acids. V gave up 5 bases and J gave up 9 bases; unmatched junction bases: 5. The CDR3 is CSVLAGGPVEQFF. CDR3 bases: TGCAGCGTTCTAGCGGGGGGGCCGGTTGAGCAGTTCTTC.

This rearrangement joins TRBV5-1 to TRBJ2-3; 7 nucleotides agree with TRBD2. Unmatched junction bases numbered 5, after V lost 4 bases and J lost 6 bases. Germline values: CDR1 SGHRS, CDR2 YFSETQ. This CDR3 has 13 residues. The CDR3 DNA sequence: TGCGCCAGCAGCATTACTAGCGTGGATACGCAGTATTTT. Its protein product is CASSITSVDTQYF. The full variable domain, rest sourced from reference TRBV5-1 and TRBJ2-3, is KAGVTQTPRYLIKTRGQQVTLSCSPISGHRSVSWYQQTPGQGLQFLFEYFSETQRNKGNFPGRFSGRQFSNSRSEMNVSTLELGDSALYLCASSITSVDTQYFGPGTRLTVL.

This clone has just a few counts. This CDR3 is also generated by other DNA sequences in the sample. The chain combines TRBV5-1 with TRBJ1-6, with 7 bases identical to TRBD1. Germline V lookup: CDR1 SGHRS, CDR2 YFSETQ. The V gene end was trimmed by 4 bases and the J gene end by 6 bases; junction bases not matched to a gene: 4. The CDR3 is made up of 14 amino acids. In DNA, the CDR3 is TGCGCCAGCAGCCTCGACAGGGTTAATTCACCCCTCCACTTT. It translates to CASSLDRVNSPLHF.

This chain uses TRBV6-5 with TRBJ2-5; possible D gene TRBD1, 5 bases. Germline V lookup: CDR1 MNHEY, CDR2 SVGAGI. This CDR3 region has 13 residues. The V gene lost 7 bases and the J gene lost 6 bases, with 15 bases spanning the gap. CDR3 DNA sequence: TGTGCCAGCACCACAATGCAGGGTCAGACCCAGTACTTC. This sequence encodes CASTTMQGQTQYF.

The chain carries TRBV27 and TRBJ2-1; 7 bases align to TRBD2. Germline V gene data show CDR1 as MNHEY and CDR2 as SMNVEV (reference sequence). CDR3 size: 16 residues. V trimming: 3 bases; J trimming: 7 bases; junction bases outside the gene matches: 12. The CDR3 bases are TGTGCCAGCAGTTTGGGCCTATGGGGGGGAGGGAATGAGCAGTTCTTC. It codes for CASSLGLWGGGNEQFF.

The chain joins TRBV7-2 to TRBJ2-1, with 12 bases lining up with TRBD2. Germline CDR1 and CDR2: SGHTA and FQGNSA. This CDR3 has 15 residues. J was trimmed by 9 bases and V by 5 bases; bases with no gene match: 8. CDR3 sequence: CASSPSSGGGIEQFF. As DNA, the CDR3 is TGTGCCAGCAGCCCCTCTAGCGGGGGGGGGATTGAGCAGTTCTTC.

V usage is TRBV10-3 and J usage is TRBJ1-5; TRBD1 agrees at 7 bases. This CDR3 is 13 amino acids long. After removal of 10 bases from V and 5 bases from J, the junction contained 8 bases not matched to a gene. Germline V gives CDR1 ENHRY, CDR2 SYGVKD. The CDR3 DNA reads TGTGCCAGCACCGGGACAGCTTATCAGCCCCAGCATTTT. This translates into CASTGTAYQPQHF.

V usage is TRBV19 and J usage is TRBJ2-3; TRBD2 aligns across 7 bases. The germline CDR1 and CDR2 sequences are LNHDA and SQIVND (reference sequence). V was clipped by 5 bases and J by 6 bases; unmatched bases: 5. The CDR3 length is 13 residues. This CDR3 is CASSQLAADTQYF. The CDR3 DNA sequence: TGTGCCAGTAGTCAGCTAGCGGCGGATACGCAGTATTTT.

This sequence joins TRBV2 and TRBJ1-2; D remains unclear. V was pared by 5 bases and J by 5 bases, with 9 bases between. CDR1 is SNHLY and CDR2 is FYNNEI in the germline V gene. The CDR3 contains 12 residues. The CDR3 is CASSRDRYGYTF. CDR3 nucleotides: TGTGCCAGCAGTCGGGATAGGTATGGCTACACCTTC.

The chain uses TRBV19 and TRBJ2-3; 9 nucleotides match TRBD2. Germline CDR1 reads LNHDA; CDR2 reads SQIVND (reference sequence). The CDR3 length is 14 residues. The V segment lost 6 bases and the J segment 4 bases; nucleotides outside the gene matches: 5. The CDR3 coding sequence is TGTGCCAGTAGGGCGGGGGGGCGGTCAGATACGCAGTATTTT. This gives the protein CASRAGGRSDTQYF.

The rearrangement joins TRBV6-5 to TRBJ2-7; 8 bases agree with TRBD1. Germline V CDR1 and CDR2: MNHEY, SVGAGI. The CDR3 has 13 amino acids. The J segment lost 0 bases and the V segment lost 8 bases, leaving 3 bases of the junction unmatched. The CDR3 here is CASRDRTSYEQYF. In DNA form, the CDR3 reads TGTGCCAGCCGGGACAGGACCTCCTACGAGCAGTACTTC.

The chain uses TRBV11-3 and TRBJ2-7, with TRBD1 as a possible D gene (6 bases). From germline, CDR1 is SGHNT and CDR2 YENEEA. This CDR3 spans 13 amino acids. V lost 5 bases, J lost 5 bases, and 13 bases lay in between. The CDR3 DNA sequence: TGTGCCAGCAGCCAGGGGTATTCCAACGAGCAGTACTTC. It translates to CASSQGYSNEQYF.

The V and J genes are TRBV5-1 and TRBJ1-1; D is undetermined. This CDR3 spans 14 amino acids. Trimming removed 5 bases at V and 3 bases at J, with 14 bases between. Germline V CDR1 and CDR2: SGHRS, YFSETQ. CDR3 amino acids: CASSSLDGDTEAFF. The CDR3 region has the DNA TGCGCCAGCAGTTCCCTTGACGGGGACACTGAAGCTTTCTTT.

This chain uses TRBV5-1 with TRBJ1-1, with D possibly TRBD1 on 5 matching bases. The CDR3 totals 15 residues. Trimming left V 0 bases short and J 4 bases short, with 13 bases between. Germline loops: CDR1 SGHRS, CDR2 YFSETQ. CDR3 nucleotide sequence: TGCGCCAGCAGCTTGGATCAGGGAAGCAGCACTGAAGCTTTCTTT. Its translation: CASSLDQGSSTEAFF.

The V gene is TRBV30, the J gene TRBJ2-7, with 7 bases lining up with TRBD1. V lost 3 bases to trimming and J lost 2 bases; unmatched junction nucleotides: 4. Germline V gives CDR1 GTSNPN, CDR2 SVGIG (reference sequence). This CDR3 comprises 13 residues. CDR3: CAWSRQGPYEQYF. CDR3 coding DNA: TGTGCCTGGAGCAGACAGGGCCCCTACGAGCAGTACTTC.

The chain has TRBV27 and TRBJ2-7, with D tentatively TRBD2 (5 bases). Germline-derived CDR1 and CDR2 are MNHEY and SMNVEV (reference sequence). The V end lost 6 bases, the J end lost 3 bases, and 18 bases lay between the germline ends. The CDR3 has 15 amino acids. CDR3 region: CASSPGLFIVYEQYF. The CDR3 region has the DNA TGTGCCAGCAGCCCAGGACTGTTTATAGTCTACGAGCAGTACTTC.